This TCR beta chain stems from a study of cytomegalovirus exposure and HLA in healthy donors. Notes on the study in general: Rare sequences made up most TCRs, while some public TCRs were found in many donors.

This CDR3 is built from 14 residues. Germline values: CDR1 LGHNA, CDR2 YNFKEQ. Losses at the gene ends were 0 bases for V and 6 bases for J; bases not matched to a gene: 5. To note about this clone: What it binds is not known.

The PCR made use of 60 Vbeta and 13 Jbeta primers. Profiling relied on immunoSEQ multiplex PCR, and the TCRdb table lists in-frame clones only, not all of them. This sample has roughly 130,000 clones, with around 82% found just once. The V gene is TRBV4-2, the J gene TRBJ2-7, with 7 bases lining up with TRBD1. Sequenced: PBMCs. The receptor was derived from a male donor in good health and CMV-seropositive. CDR3 amino acids: CASSQEGGSGEQYF. CDR3 in DNA: TGTGCCAGCAGCCAAGAAGGGGGCTCGGGCGAGCAGTACTTC.